This TCR beta chain comes out of a study of T cell responses to AZD1222 COVID-19 vaccine. The CDR3 covers 14 residues. Some clones are missing from TCRdb's copy, which holds only in-frame ones; the method was immunoSEQ multiplex PCR. Here the sample spans 200,000 or so clones, approximately 95% being singletons. The receptor's source is an adult who received the AZD1222 COVID-19 vaccine. Sample: peripheral blood, taken 28 days after the second AZD1222 dose. The chain joins TRBV21-1 to TRBJ2-3; the D call in the table, TRBD1, was not verified against the DNA. TRBV21-1 corresponds to a pseudogene. Written as DNA, the CDR3 is TGTGCCAGCAGCAAAACAGGTTGCACAGATACGCAGTATTTT. It specifies CASSKTGCTDTQYF.